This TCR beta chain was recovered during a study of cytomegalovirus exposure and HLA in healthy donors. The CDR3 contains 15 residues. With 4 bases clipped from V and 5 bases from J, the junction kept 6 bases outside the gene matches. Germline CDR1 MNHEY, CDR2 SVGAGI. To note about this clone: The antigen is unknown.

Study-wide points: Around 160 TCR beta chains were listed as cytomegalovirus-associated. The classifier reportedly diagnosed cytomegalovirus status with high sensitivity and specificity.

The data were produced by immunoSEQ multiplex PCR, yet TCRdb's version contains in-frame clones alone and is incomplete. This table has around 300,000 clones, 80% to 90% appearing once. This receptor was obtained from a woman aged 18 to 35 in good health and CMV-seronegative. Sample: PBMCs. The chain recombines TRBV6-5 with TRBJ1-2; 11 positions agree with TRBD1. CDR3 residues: CASSSWDRGEYGYTF. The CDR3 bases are TGTGCCAGCAGTTCGTGGGACAGGGGGGAGTATGGCTACACCTTC.